Below, one T cell receptor beta chain is given with its context. The data belong to a study of blood T cell repertoires in COVID-19. This CDR3 region has 16 residues. In the original workflow: Reference gene primer amplification gave nucleated cell count estimates. Method: immunoSEQ multiplex PCR; TCRdb's copy keeps in-frame clones and lacks some. The V and J calls and clone size are taken from that table; D and trimming were inferred from the DNA. In the table there are over 150,000 clones, roughly 80% of which are singletons. The sequencing sample was made of PBMCs or T cells enriched from blood (not recorded which). The receptor was derived from a woman aged 60-75 years who had recovered from COVID-19. The rearrangement links TRBV21-1 to TRBJ1-5; TRBD1, the D gene given by the table, was not confirmed from the DNA. TRBV21-1 is annotated as a pseudogene. This chain's CDR3 is CASGTEGETGNQPQHF. CDR3 nucleotides: TGTGCCAGCGGGACCGAGGGGGAGACGGGGAATCAGCCCCAGCATTTT.